Listed below are T cell receptor beta chains from one sample, sequenced in a study of blood T cell repertoires in COVID-19. Profiling relied on immunoSEQ multiplex PCR, and the TCRdb table lists in-frame clones only, not all of them. The sample contains about 360,000 clones, around 86% of which appear only once. What was sequenced was peripheral blood. Source of these receptors: a human donor in a cohort sampled during active COVID-19. Each CDR3 is given with its conserved first and last residue. Fields, in order: D gene, clone size, CDR3 length, V gene, J gene, CDR3 protein, CDR3 DNA. A D gene is named only where the DNA matches it firmly. Expanded clones get a size class; other rows say once, few or many, or leave the size out.

d_call: TRBD2
clone_size: .
cdr3_length: 16
v_call: TRBV3-1/TRBV3-2
j_call: TRBJ2-5
cdr3_aa: CASSHGLAGGQETQYF
cdr3_nt: TGTGCCAGCAGCCACGGGCTAGCGGGGGGGCAAGAGACCCAGTACTTC

d_call: .
clone_size: .
cdr3_length: 13
v_call: TRBV5-1
j_call: TRBJ1-3
cdr3_aa: CASSLGQGNTIYF
cdr3_nt: TGCGCCAGCAGCTTGGGACAGGGAAACACCATATATTTT

d_call: .
clone_size: .
cdr3_length: 16
v_call: TRBV24-1
j_call: TRBJ2-1
cdr3_aa: CATSDPMGGGGDEQFF
cdr3_nt: TGTGCCACCAGTGACCCGATGGGAGGGGGTGGGGATGAGCAGTTCTTC

d_call: TRBD2
clone_size: .
cdr3_length: 18
v_call: TRBV7-6
j_call: TRBJ2-3
cdr3_aa: CASSLGALRRGGKDTQYF
cdr3_nt: TGTGCCAGCAGCTTAGGGGCCCTAAGGCGGGGGGGTAAAGATACGCAGTATTTT

d_call: TRBD1
clone_size: .
cdr3_length: 14
v_call: TRBV19
j_call: TRBJ2-2
cdr3_aa: CASRKDRDTGELFF
cdr3_nt: TGTGCCAGTAGAAAAGACAGGGACACCGGGGAGCTGTTTTTT

d_call: .
clone_size: .
cdr3_length: 15
v_call: TRBV9
j_call: TRBJ1-2
cdr3_aa: CASSVFEGSNYGYTF
cdr3_nt: TGTGCCAGCAGCGTATTTGAGGGTAGTAACTATGGCTACACCTTC

d_call: TRBD2
clone_size: .
cdr3_length: 14
v_call: TRBV19
j_call: TRBJ2-1
cdr3_aa: CASSITFSGGEQFF
cdr3_nt: TGTGCCAGTAGTATAACCTTTAGCGGGGGCGAGCAGTTCTTC

d_call: .
clone_size: .
cdr3_length: 16
v_call: TRBV9
j_call: TRBJ2-3
cdr3_aa: CASSVGAGLSTDTQYF
cdr3_nt: TGTGCCAGCAGCGTAGGGGCGGGGCTTAGCACAGATACGCAGTATTTT

d_call: .
clone_size: .
cdr3_length: 19
v_call: TRBV3-1/TRBV3-2
j_call: TRBJ2-3
cdr3_aa: CASSQGAGAVLWGTDTQYF
cdr3_nt: TGTGCCAGCAGCCAAGGGGCGGGGGCGGTCCTATGGGGCACAGATACGCAGTATTTT

d_call: TRBD2
clone_size: once
cdr3_length: 14
v_call: TRBV3-1/TRBV3-2
j_call: TRBJ2-1
cdr3_aa: CASSLGTSGSGQFF
cdr3_nt: TGTGCCAGCAGCCTAGGGACTAGCGGGAGTGGGCAGTTCTTC

d_call: TRBD1
clone_size: .
cdr3_length: 13
v_call: TRBV6-6
j_call: TRBJ2-7
cdr3_aa: CASSPGQYYEQYF
cdr3_nt: TGTGCCAGCAGCCCGGGACAGTACTACGAGCAGTACTTC

d_call: .
clone_size: .
cdr3_length: 12
v_call: TRBV11-2
j_call: TRBJ1-2
cdr3_aa: CASRGRGSGYTF
cdr3_nt: TGTGCCAGCAGGGGGCGTGGGTCGGGCTACACCTTC

d_call: .
clone_size: .
cdr3_length: 16
v_call: TRBV2
j_call: TRBJ1-4
cdr3_aa: CASSERATGLNEKLFF
cdr3_nt: TGTGCCAGCTCCGAGAGGGCAACAGGGCTTAATGAAAAACTGTTTTTT